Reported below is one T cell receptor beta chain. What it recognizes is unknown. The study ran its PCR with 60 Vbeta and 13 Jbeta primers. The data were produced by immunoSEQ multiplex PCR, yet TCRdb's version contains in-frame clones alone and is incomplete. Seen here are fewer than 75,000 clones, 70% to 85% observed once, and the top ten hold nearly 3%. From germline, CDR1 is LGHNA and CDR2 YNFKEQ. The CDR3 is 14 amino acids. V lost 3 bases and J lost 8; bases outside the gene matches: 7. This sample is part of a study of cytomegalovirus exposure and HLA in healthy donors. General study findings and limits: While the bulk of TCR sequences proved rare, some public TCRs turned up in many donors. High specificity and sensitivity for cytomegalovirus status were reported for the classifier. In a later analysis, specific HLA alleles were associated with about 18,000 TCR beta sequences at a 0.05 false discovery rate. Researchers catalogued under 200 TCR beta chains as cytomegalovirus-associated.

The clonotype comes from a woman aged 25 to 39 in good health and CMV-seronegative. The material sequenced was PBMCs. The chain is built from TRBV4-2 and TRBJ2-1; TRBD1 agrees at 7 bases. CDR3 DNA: TGTGCCAGCAGCCAGCTAGGGGGCTTCCATGAGCAGTTCTTC. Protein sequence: CASSQLGGFHEQFF.